The 3 T cell receptor beta chains reported below all come from one sample, sequenced in a study of shared clonotypes between healthy human individuals. Repertoires were generated with immunoSEQ multiplex PCR, while TCRdb's copy carries only in-frame clones and drops some. The data show about 2,500,000 clones, around nine tenths seen once. Sequencing was performed on naive CD4+ T cells sorted from blood. Subset indicated: CD45RA+ positively selected. These receptors were collected from a man younger than 30 in good health.

The chain has TRBV5-1 and TRBJ2-7; 7 nucleotides align to TRBD1. V lost 5 bases, J lost 5 bases, and 13 bases stayed unmatched. Germline V lookup: CDR1 SGHRS, CDR2 YFSETQ. CDR3 size: 15 residues. The CDR3 nucleotides read TGCGCCAGCAGGGAACAGGGGACATTCCTGAACGAGCAGTACTTC. Residues: CASREQGTFLNEQYF.

This chain uses TRBV5-1 with TRBJ2-7; 9 nucleotides align to TRBD2. The length of the CDR3 is 15 residues. The V segment lost 0 bases and the J segment 1 base; nucleotides outside the gene matches: 2. Germline V gene data show CDR1 as SGHRS and CDR2 as YFSETQ. CDR3 sequence (DNA): TGCGCCAGCAGCTTGGATCTAGCGGGATCCTACGAGCAGTACTTC. Translated: CASSLDLAGSYEQYF.

The chain carries TRBV6-5 and TRBJ1-3; D is ambiguous. This CDR3 comprises 13 residues. Germline lookup yields CDR1 MNHEY and CDR2 SVGAGI. The germline V and J ends were trimmed by 10 bases and 4 bases, with 14 bases remaining between them. Written as DNA, the CDR3 is TGTGCCACCTCCGTCGGGTTCGGAAACACCATATATTTT. Translated, it gives CATSVGFGNTIYF.